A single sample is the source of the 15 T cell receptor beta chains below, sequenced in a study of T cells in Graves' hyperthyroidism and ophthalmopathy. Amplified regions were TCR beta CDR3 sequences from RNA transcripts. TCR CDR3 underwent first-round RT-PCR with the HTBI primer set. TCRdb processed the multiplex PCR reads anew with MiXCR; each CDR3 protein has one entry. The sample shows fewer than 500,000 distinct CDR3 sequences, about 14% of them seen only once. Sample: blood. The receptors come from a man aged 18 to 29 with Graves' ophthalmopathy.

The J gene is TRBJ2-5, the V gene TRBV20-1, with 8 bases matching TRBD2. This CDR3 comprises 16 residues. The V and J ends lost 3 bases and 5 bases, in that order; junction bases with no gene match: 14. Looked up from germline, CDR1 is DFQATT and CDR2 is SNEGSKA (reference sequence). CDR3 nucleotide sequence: TGCAGTGCTAGCCGGGCGGGACTAGTCGGTAGGGAGACCCAGTACTTC. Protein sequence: CSASRAGLVGRETQYF.

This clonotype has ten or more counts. CDR3 DNA sequence: TGCGCCAGCAGCACGGACGGCAGGGAAGTTGAAGCTTTCTTT. Protein: CASSTDGREVEAFF. The chain links TRBV5-1 to TRBJ1-1, with D perhaps TRBD1 (5 bases). Germline lookup yields CDR1 SGHRS and CDR2 YFSETQ. The CDR3 consists of 14 residues. Trimming left V 4 bases short and J 7 bases short, with 17 bases between.

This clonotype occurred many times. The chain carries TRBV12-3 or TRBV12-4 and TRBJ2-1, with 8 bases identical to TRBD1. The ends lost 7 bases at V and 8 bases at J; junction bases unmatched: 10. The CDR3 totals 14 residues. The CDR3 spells CASTILRQGHEQFF. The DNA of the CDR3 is TGTGCCAGCACCATATTAAGACAGGGGCATGAGCAGTTCTTC.

CDR3 residues: CASSPPSRDNYGYTF. The CDR3, as DNA: TGTGCCAGCTCACCTCCCAGCCGGGATAACTATGGCTACACCTTC. V is TRBV18 and J is TRBJ1-2; D not certain. Trimming took 3 bases from V and 1 from J, leaving 12 bases between them. This CDR3 comprises 15 residues. Germline CDR1 KGHSH, CDR2 LQKENI.

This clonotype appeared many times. The DNA for the CDR3 is TGTGCCAGCAGCCGGGACAGGGCCTCTGGAAACACCATATATTTT. This codes for CASSRDRASGNTIYF. The V call is TRBV7-8, the J call TRBJ1-3; TRBD1 aligns across 9 bases. The V gene's germline CDR1 is SGHVS and CDR2 FQNEAQ. This CDR3 has 15 amino acids. J lost 0 bases, V lost 5 bases, and 2 bases had no gene match.

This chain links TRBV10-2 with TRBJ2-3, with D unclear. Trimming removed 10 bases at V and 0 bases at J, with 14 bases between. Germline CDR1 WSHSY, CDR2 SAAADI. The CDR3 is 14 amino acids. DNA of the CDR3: TGCGCCACCAAACAAGAAAAAAGCACAGATACGCAGTATTTT. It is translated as CATKQEKSTDTQYF.

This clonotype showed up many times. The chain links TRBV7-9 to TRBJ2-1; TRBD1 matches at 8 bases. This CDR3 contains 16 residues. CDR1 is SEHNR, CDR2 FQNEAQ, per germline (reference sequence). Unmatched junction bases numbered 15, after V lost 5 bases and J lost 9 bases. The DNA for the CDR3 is TGTGCCAGCAGCAACCTCCCGGGACAGGATTCTCGTGAGCAGTTCTTC. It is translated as CASSNLPGQDSREQFF. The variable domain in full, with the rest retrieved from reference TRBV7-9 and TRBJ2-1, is DTGVSQNPRHKITKRGQNVTFRCDPISEHNRLYWYRQTLGQGPEFLTYFQNEAQLEKSRLLSDRFSAERPKGSFSTLEIQRTEQGDSAMYLCASSNLPGQDSREQFFGPGTRLTVL.

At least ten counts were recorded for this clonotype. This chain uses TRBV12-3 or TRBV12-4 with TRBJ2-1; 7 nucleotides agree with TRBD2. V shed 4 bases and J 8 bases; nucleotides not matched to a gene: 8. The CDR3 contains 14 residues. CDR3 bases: TGTGCCAGCAGTTCGGGCGGGAGTAGGTATGAGCAGTTCTTC. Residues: CASSSGGSRYEQFF.

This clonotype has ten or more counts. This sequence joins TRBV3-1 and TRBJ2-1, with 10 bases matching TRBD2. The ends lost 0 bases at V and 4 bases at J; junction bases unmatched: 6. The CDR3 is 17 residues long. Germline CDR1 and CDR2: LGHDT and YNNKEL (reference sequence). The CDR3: CASSQDGLAAGYNEQFF. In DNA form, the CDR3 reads TGTGCCAGCAGCCAAGACGGACTAGCGGCGGGATACAATGAGCAGTTCTTC.

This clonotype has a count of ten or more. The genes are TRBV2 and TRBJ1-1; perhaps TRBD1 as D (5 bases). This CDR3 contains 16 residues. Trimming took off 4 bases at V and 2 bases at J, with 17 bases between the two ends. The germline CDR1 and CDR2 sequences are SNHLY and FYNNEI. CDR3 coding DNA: TGTGCCAGCAGTGGAGGCAGGGTGTCCTCCAACACTGAAGCTTTCTTT. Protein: CASSGGRVSSNTEAFF. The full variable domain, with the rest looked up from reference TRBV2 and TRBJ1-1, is EPEVTQTPSHQVTQMGQEVILRCVPISNHLYFYWYRQILGQKVEFLVSFYNNEISEKSEIFDDQFSVERPDGSNFTLKIRSTKLEDSAMYFCASSGGRVSSNTEAFFGQGTRLTVV.

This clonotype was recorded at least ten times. In nucleotides, the CDR3 is TGTGCCAGCGGAGGCCGGGACTTTTCCTACGAGCAGTACTTC. Amino acids: CASGGRDFSYEQYF. The chain has TRBV6-1 and TRBJ2-7, with a weak D call TRBD2 (6 bases). The germline V and J ends were trimmed by 8 bases and 1 base, with 15 bases remaining between them. Looked up from germline, CDR1 is MNHNS and CDR2 is SASEGT. This CDR3 spans 14 amino acids.

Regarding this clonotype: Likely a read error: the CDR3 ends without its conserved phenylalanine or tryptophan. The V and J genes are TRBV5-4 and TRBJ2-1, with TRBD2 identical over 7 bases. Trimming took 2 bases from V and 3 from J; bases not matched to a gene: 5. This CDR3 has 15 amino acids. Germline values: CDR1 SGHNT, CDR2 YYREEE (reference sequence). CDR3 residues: CASSFAGEVYNEQFL. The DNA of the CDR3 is TGTGCCAGCAGCTTTGCGGGGGAGGTCTACAATGAGCAGTTCCTC.

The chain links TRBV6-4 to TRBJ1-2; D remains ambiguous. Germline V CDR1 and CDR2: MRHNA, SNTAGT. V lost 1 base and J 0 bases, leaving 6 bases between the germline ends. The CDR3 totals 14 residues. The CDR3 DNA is TGTGCCAGCAGTGACTTCCCATCTAACTATGGCTACACCTTC. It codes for CASSDFPSNYGYTF.

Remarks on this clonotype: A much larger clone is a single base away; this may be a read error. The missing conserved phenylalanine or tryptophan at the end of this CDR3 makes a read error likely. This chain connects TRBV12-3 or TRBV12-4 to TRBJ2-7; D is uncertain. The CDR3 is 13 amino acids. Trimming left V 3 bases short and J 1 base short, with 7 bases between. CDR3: CASSFWSSYEQYL. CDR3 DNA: TGTGCCAGCAGTTTTTGGTCATCCTACGAGCAGTACCTC.

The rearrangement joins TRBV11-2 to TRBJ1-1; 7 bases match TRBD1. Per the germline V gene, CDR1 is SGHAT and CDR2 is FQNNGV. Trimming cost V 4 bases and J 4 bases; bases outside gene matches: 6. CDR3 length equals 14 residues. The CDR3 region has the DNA TGTGCCAGCAGCTACTCGACAGGGACCACTGAAGCTTTCTTT. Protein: CASSYSTGTTEAFF.